Below are 26 T cell receptor beta chains sequenced from a single sample in a study of blood T cell repertoires in COVID-19. Profiling relied on immunoSEQ multiplex PCR, and the TCRdb table lists in-frame clones only, not all of them. The sample records about 120,000 clones, about nine tenths being singletons. Sequencing used peripheral blood. The receptors stem from a man aged 35 to 55 with acute or convalescent COVID-19.

The V and J genes are TRBV3-1 (or the pseudogene TRBV3-2) and TRBJ1-1, with TRBD1 as a possible D gene (5 bases). V was trimmed by 4 bases and J by 1 base, leaving 16 bases between them. Germline-derived CDR1 and CDR2 are LGHDT and YNNKEL (reference sequence). This CDR3 comprises 16 residues. The CDR3: CASSLTGLSANTEAFF. The CDR3 DNA reads TGTGCCAGCAGCCTTACAGGCTTATCAGCGAACACTGAAGCTTTCTTT.

This clone was seen repeatedly, ten times or more. The rearrangement links TRBV3-1 (or the pseudogene TRBV3-2) to TRBJ1-2; D might be TRBD1 (5 bases). CDR1 and CDR2 from the germline V gene are LGHDT and YNNKEL (reference sequence). This CDR3 comprises 14 residues. V lost 0 bases, J lost 8 bases, and 13 bases lay in between. Here the CDR3 reads CASSQDTSGLGYTF. Written as DNA, the CDR3 is TGTGCCAGCAGCCAAGACACATCAGGGTTAGGCTACACCTTC.

The chain employs TRBV29-1 and TRBJ1-1; no clear D gene. This CDR3 is 13 amino acids long. V dropped 4 bases and J dropped 4 bases, with 13 bases sitting between them. From germline, CDR1 is SQVTM and CDR2 ANQGSEA. CDR3 residues: CSVVLKRGTEAFF. CDR3 DNA: TGCAGCGTTGTTCTGAAGCGGGGCACTGAAGCTTTCTTT. The variable domain in full, with the rest retrieved from reference TRBV29-1 and TRBJ1-1, is SAVISQKPSRDICQRGTSLTIQCQVDSQVTMMFWYRQQPGQSLTLIATANQGSEATYESGFVIDKFPISRPNLTFSTLTVSNMSPEDSSIYLCSVVLKRGTEAFFGQGTRLTVV.

The CDR3 spells CASSSQGGTYNEQFF. The CDR3 coding sequence is TGTGCCAGCAGTTCTCAGGGGGGAACCTACAATGAGCAGTTCTTC. The rearrangement uses TRBV6-5 and TRBJ2-1; weak D call: TRBD1 (7 bases). The ends were cut back, 4 bases at V and 2 bases at J, with 12 bases in the middle. Germline values: CDR1 MNHEY, CDR2 SVGAGI. The CDR3 has 15 amino acids.

The chain combines TRBV9 with TRBJ1-3, with a weak D call TRBD1 (5 bases). Germline CDR1 is SGDLS and CDR2 is YYNGEE. V lost 3 bases, J lost 2 bases, and 15 bases lay in between. The CDR3 is made up of 16 amino acids. CDR3 sequence (DNA): TGTGCCAGCAGCGGACGGGGACTTCAGGCTGGAAACACCATATATTTT. Translated: CASSGRGLQAGNTIYF.

The chain employs TRBV6-5 and TRBJ1-2; D remains unclear. The CDR3 extends over 15 amino acids. Germline V lookup: CDR1 MNHEY, CDR2 SVGAGI. Between the trimmed V and J ends, which lost 7 bases and 0 bases, there was a span of 15 bases. The CDR3 here is CASTLPPPANYGYTF. CDR3 nucleotide sequence: TGTGCCAGCACCCTACCCCCACCTGCTAACTATGGCTACACCTTC.

Worth noting for this clone: The same CDR3 can be traced to other DNA sequences in this sample. The genes are TRBV19 and TRBJ1-2; D is undetermined. The V end was cut by 3 bases, the J end by 1 base, with 12 bases between. CDR3 size: 15 residues. Germline V gives CDR1 LNHDA, CDR2 SQIVND (reference sequence). The CDR3 region has the DNA TGTGCCAGTAGTATTTTGGCAGGTGGTAACTATGGCTACACCTTC. Its protein is CASSILAGGNYGYTF.

This CDR3 reads CAWSTGGTEAFF. CDR3 nucleotides: TGTGCCTGGAGCACCGGGGGGACTGAAGCTTTCTTT. The chain employs TRBV30 and TRBJ1-1, with D possibly being TRBD1 (5 bases). Trimming pared 3 bases from V and 5 bases from J, leaving 10 bases between. CDR3 length: 12 amino acids. Germline assignment: CDR1 GTSNPN and CDR2 SVGIG (reference sequence).

This chain connects TRBV7-2 to TRBJ1-2; no clear D. The CDR3 is 15 amino acids. The germline gives CDR1 SGHTA, CDR2 FQGNSA. V shed 1 base and J shed 4 bases, with 13 bases lying between them. This CDR3 is CASSLVSDSIYGYTF. The CDR3 DNA reads as TGTGCCAGCAGCTTAGTGTCAGATTCGATCTATGGCTACACCTTC.

This chain joins TRBV5-5 and TRBJ1-4; 7 nucleotides match TRBD1. The trim removed 0 bases at V and 8 bases at J, leaving 7 bases unmatched. Germline lookup yields CDR1 SGHKS and CDR2 YYEKEE (reference sequence). CDR3 length equals 15 residues. CDR3 amino acids: CASSLVAGGVEKLFF. The CDR3 DNA reads as TGTGCCAGCAGCTTGGTCGCAGGGGGAGTAGAAAAACTGTTTTTT. Together with reference TRBV5-5 and TRBJ1-4, the CDR3 gives the full variable domain: DAGVTQSPTHLIKTRGQQVTLRCSPISGHKSVSWYQQVLGQGPQFIFQYYEKEERGRGNFPDRFSARQFPNYSSELNVNALLLGDSALYLCASSLVAGGVEKLFFGSGTQLSVL.

This clone occurred once. The chain recombines TRBV6-2 or TRBV6-3 with TRBJ2-1, with TRBD2 matching over 11 bases. The CDR3 covers 14 residues. In germline, CDR1 is MNHEY, CDR2 SVGEGT. With V trimmed by 5 bases and J by 15 bases, 12 bases remained unmatched. CDR3 in amino acids: CASSHLAGGPSGFF. In nucleotides, the CDR3 is TGTGCCAGCAGTCATCTAGCGGGGGGCCCCTCTGGGTTCTTC.

The chain couples TRBV6-2 or TRBV6-3 to TRBJ1-2; TRBD1 might be the D (6 bases). The CDR3 contains 13 residues. V was shortened by 6 bases and J by 5 bases, with 13 bases between the two germline ends. Per germline, CDR1 MNHEY and CDR2 SVGEGT. CDR3 loop: CASSPGADYGYTF. CDR3 in DNA: TGTGCCAGCAGCCCGGGGGCAGATTATGGCTACACCTTC.

This clone was observed once. The chain uses TRBV7-3 and TRBJ2-3; TRBD1 is a possible D gene (5 bases). The CDR3 length is 12 residues. Trimming removed 5 bases at V and 4 bases at J, with 7 bases between. CDR1 is SGHTA, CDR2 FQGTGA, per germline. The CDR3 coding sequence is TGTGCCAGCAGCCCAGGGTCAGATACGCAGTATTTT. Protein sequence: CASSPGSDTQYF.

The J gene is TRBJ1-2, the V gene TRBV19; 9 nucleotides agree with TRBD1. The germline V gene has CDR1 LNHDA and CDR2 SQIVND (reference sequence). This CDR3 is built from 15 residues. V gave up 5 bases and J gave up 5 bases; unmatched junction bases: 9. DNA for the CDR3: TGTGCCAGTAGTTCCCCAACAGGGGGCGATTATGGCTACACCTTC. Its protein is CASSSPTGGDYGYTF. Drawing the rest from reference TRBV19 and TRBJ1-2, the complete variable domain is DGGITQSPKYLFRKEGQNVTLSCEQNLNHDAMYWYRQDPGQGLRLIYYSQIVNDFQKGDIAEGYSVSREKKESFPLTVTSAQKNPTAFYLCASSSPTGGDYGYTFGSGTRLTVV.

The V gene is TRBV9, the J gene TRBJ2-7; maybe TRBD1 (6 bases). Deletions cut 3 bases from V and 0 bases from J, with 13 bases between. There are 15 residues in the CDR3. Per the germline V gene, CDR1 is SGDLS and CDR2 is YYNGEE. Here the CDR3 DNA reads TGTGCCAGCAGCGGTCGACAGGCAAGCTCCTACGAGCAGTACTTC. Translating gives CASSGRQASSYEQYF.

This chain links TRBV20-1 with TRBJ1-1; D is undetermined. The CDR3 sequence is 12 residues long. Looked up from germline, CDR1 is DFQATT and CDR2 is SNEGSKA (reference sequence). Deletions cut 3 bases from V and 5 bases from J, with 10 bases between. As DNA, the CDR3 is TGCAGTGCTAGTCCCGTCGAGACTGAAGCTTTCTTT. Protein: CSASPVETEAFF.

The chain uses TRBV5-4 and TRBJ1-2; D not resolved. This CDR3 comprises 13 residues. CDR1 SGHNT and CDR2 YYREEE come from the germline V gene (reference sequence). V lost 0 bases and J 2 bases, leaving 5 bases between the germline ends. DNA for the CDR3: TGTGCCAGCAGCTTGGGACTGAACTATGGCTACACCTTC. Protein product: CASSLGLNYGYTF. Using reference TRBV5-4 and TRBJ1-2 for the parts outside the CDR3, the full variable domain is ETGVTQSPTHLIKTRGQQVTLRCSSQSGHNTVSWYQQALGQGPQFIFQYYREEENGRGNFPPRFSGLQFPNYSSELNVNALELDDSALYLCASSLGLNYGYTFGSGTRLTVV.

This sequence joins TRBV6-5 and TRBJ1-1, with D maybe TRBD1 (5 bases). The CDR3 loop spans 14 amino acids. CDR1 is MNHEY and CDR2 is SVGAGI in the germline V gene. The V gene lost 4 bases and the J gene lost 1 base, with 10 bases spanning the gap. DNA for the CDR3: TGTGCCAGCAGTTGGGGGGGTGGGAACACTGAAGCTTTCTTT. Translated, it gives CASSWGGGNTEAFF.

V gene TRBV9 combines with J gene TRBJ2-3; D unresolved. Germline values: CDR1 SGDLS, CDR2 YYNGEE. CDR3 length: 14 residues. V lost 1 base and J lost 2, with 8 bases in between. The CDR3 region is CASSVFQDTDTQYF. In DNA, the CDR3 is TGTGCCAGCAGCGTATTTCAGGACACAGATACGCAGTATTTT. The full variable domain, its missing parts supplied by reference TRBV9 and TRBJ2-3, is DSGVTQTPKHLITATGQRVTLRCSPRSGDLSVYWYQQSLDQGLQFLIQYYNGEERAKGNILERFSAQQFPDLHSELNLSSLELGDSALYFCASSVFQDTDTQYFGPGTRLTVL.

The chain combines TRBV5-1 with TRBJ2-7; 7 bases align to TRBD1. CDR1 and CDR2 from the germline V gene are SGHRS and YFSETQ. The CDR3 runs 11 residues. Germline trimming cut 4 bases from V and 6 bases from J; bases unmatched to any gene: 1. CDR3 nucleotide sequence: TGCGCCAGCAGCAGGGGGCGCGAGCAGTACTTC. Translating it yields CASSRGREQYF.

This rearrangement joins TRBV2 to TRBJ1-6; TRBD1 aligns across 10 bases. Germline CDR1 is SNHLY and CDR2 is FYNNEI. The ends lost 6 bases at V and 8 bases at J; junction bases unmatched: 4. This CDR3 region has 14 residues. DNA for the CDR3: TGTGCCAGCAGGACCGGGACAGGGGATTCACCCCTCCACTTT. Its translation: CASRTGTGDSPLHF.

The rearrangement uses TRBV6-5 and TRBJ1-4, with no clear D. The CDR3 extends over 15 amino acids. V shed 7 bases and J shed 8 bases, with 20 bases lying between them. Germline-derived CDR1 and CDR2 are MNHEY and SVGAGI. This CDR3 is CASIGEPPRVEKLFF. DNA of the CDR3: TGTGCCAGCATCGGGGAACCCCCGAGGGTCGAAAAACTGTTTTTT.

The chain is built from TRBV30 and TRBJ2-1, with TRBD1 identical over 8 bases. The V and J ends lost 3 bases and 3 bases, in that order; junction bases with no gene match: 7. The CDR3 is 15 residues long. Looked up from germline, CDR1 is GTSNPN and CDR2 is SVGIG (reference sequence). The CDR3 protein is CAWSSGTGSYNEQFF. Here the CDR3 DNA reads TGTGCCTGGAGCTCCGGGACAGGTAGCTACAATGAGCAGTTCTTC. The full variable domain, in which reference TRBV30 and TRBJ2-1 provide the parts outside the CDR3, is SQTIHQWPATLVQPVGSPLSLECTVEGTSNPNLYWYRQAAGRGLQLLFYSVGIGQISSEVPQNLSASRPQDRQFILSSKKLLLSDSGFYLCAWSSGTGSYNEQFFGPGTRLTVL.

CDR3 nucleotides: TGTGCCATCAGTGATCCTGCGGGGGGGTGGGAGCAGTACTTC. It encodes CAISDPAGGWEQYF. The rearrangement uses TRBV10-3 and TRBJ2-7; the match to TRBD2 covers 9 bases. The germline V gene has CDR1 ENHRY and CDR2 SYGVKD. V was pared by 3 bases and J by 7 bases, with 7 bases of the junction left unmatched. The CDR3 totals 14 residues.

This chain joins TRBV6-5 and TRBJ1-5, with TRBD1 as a possible D gene (6 bases). Trimming removed 2 bases from V and 5 bases from J, with 10 bases in between. The CDR3 consists of 14 residues. Per the germline V gene, CDR1 is MNHEY and CDR2 is SVGAGI. The CDR3 bases are TGTGCCAGCAGTTACCGGGACACCTATCAGCCCCAGCATTTT. Translating gives CASSYRDTYQPQHF.

The chain combines TRBV12-3 or TRBV12-4 with TRBJ1-1; D gene ambiguous. The V gene lost 4 bases and the J gene lost 1 base, with 7 bases spanning the gap. The CDR3 is 13 amino acids. The CDR3 protein is CASSSSGNTEAFF. The CDR3 DNA is TGTGCCAGCAGTTCCTCAGGGAACACTGAAGCTTTCTTT.